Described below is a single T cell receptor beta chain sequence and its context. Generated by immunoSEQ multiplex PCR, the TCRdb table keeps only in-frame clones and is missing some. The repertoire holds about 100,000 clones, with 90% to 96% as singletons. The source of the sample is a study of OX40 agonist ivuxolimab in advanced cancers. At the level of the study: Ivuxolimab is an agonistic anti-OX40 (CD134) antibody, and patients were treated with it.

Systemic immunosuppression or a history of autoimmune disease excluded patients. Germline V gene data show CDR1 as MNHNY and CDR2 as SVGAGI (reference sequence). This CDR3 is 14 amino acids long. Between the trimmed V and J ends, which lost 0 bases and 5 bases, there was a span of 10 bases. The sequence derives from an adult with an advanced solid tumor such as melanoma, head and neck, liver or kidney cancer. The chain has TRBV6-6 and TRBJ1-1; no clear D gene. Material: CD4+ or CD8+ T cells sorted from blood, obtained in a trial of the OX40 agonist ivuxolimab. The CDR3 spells CASSYSYGETEAFF. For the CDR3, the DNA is TGTGCCAGCAGTTACTCATATGGAGAAACTGAAGCTTTCTTT.